This T cell receptor (beta chain) was retrieved from a study of blood T cells in healthy people across ages. Study-level background: Every two T cells gave about one barcoded beta molecule via template switching. Overall study findings and caveats: Naive CD4+ cells and diversity were both higher in long-lived donors than in aged donors.

Concerning this clonotype: Its antigen is unidentified.

The V gene end was trimmed by 9 bases and the J gene end by 2 bases; junction bases not matched to a gene: 3. CDR1 is LGHNA and CDR2 is YNFKEQ in the germline V gene. The CDR3 totals 16 residues. The study recruited healthy Caucasian donors from Russia who were aged about 6 to 90. Total RNA extraction produced at least 6 micrograms (per sample) for the study. Primers used in a second PCR of about 7 to 12 cycles were a sample-barcoded 5' primer and a J-beta primer mix. TCRdb re-called the 5' RACE reads through MiXCR, storing one row per CDR3 protein. Altogether about 1.8 million distinct CDR3 sequences are present, about 49% being singletons, with the ten largest covering about 2.1%.

The receptor comes from a woman between 35 and 50 years old in good health. Material: blood. This chain joins TRBV4-2 and TRBJ2-2, with 16 bases fitting TRBD2. The CDR3 DNA sequence: TGTGCCAGTGGGACTAGCGGGGGGGATAACACCGGGGAGCTGTTTTTT. As protein: CASGTSGGDNTGELFF.